The 27 T cell receptor beta chains given below trace back to one sample, sequenced in a study of T cell clonality in common variable immunodeficiency. Some clones are missing from TCRdb's copy, which holds only in-frame ones; the method was immunoSEQ multiplex PCR. Listed for the sample are roughly 34,000 clones, none seen a single time. Sequencing input: peripheral blood mononuclear cells. Every receptor here comes from a person aged 18 to 75 in good health.

At least ten counts were recorded for this clone. Read sequence stops 3 residues before the CDR3 end, and the germline J gene provides the missing end. This chain links TRBV20-1 with TRBJ2-1; 9 positions agree with TRBD2. Germline values: CDR1 DFQATT, CDR2 SNEGSKA (reference sequence). CDR3 length equals 15 residues. V was pared by 3 bases and J by 5 bases, with 8 bases of the junction left unmatched. Partial CDR3 DNA: TGCAGTGCTAGCCCCAGCGGGAGGACCCACAATGAG. Protein: CSASPSGRTHNE. The whole CDR3 protein reads CSASPSGRTHNEQFF.

This clone has only a few counts. The CDR3 end falls 3 residues outside the read, so it is completed with the germline J gene. The V call is TRBV7-2, the J call TRBJ1-1; 7 positions agree with TRBD1. The V gene's germline CDR1 is SGHTA and CDR2 FQGNSA. The J segment lost 1 base and the V segment lost 4 bases, leaving 6 bases of the junction unmatched. The CDR3 loop spans 15 amino acids. The CDR3 DNA, read in part, is TGTGCCAGCAGCTCAAGGGGGCCGGCGAACACTGAA. It is translated as CASSSRGPANTE. The full CDR3 protein is CASSSRGPANTEAFF.

This clone appeared many times. The CDR3 extends 3 residues past the end of the read, so its final part is completed from the germline J gene. The gene calls are TRBV28 and TRBJ2-7, with D tentatively TRBD1 (6 bases). The CDR3 spans 12 residues. Trimming removed 8 bases at V and 0 bases at J, with 8 bases between. Germline V gene data show CDR1 as MDHEN and CDR2 as SYDVKM. CDR3: CASGQPSYEQYF. The sequenced part of the CDR3 DNA is TGTGCCAGCGGACAGCCCTCCTACGAG.

This clone was counted ten times or more. The sequenced fragment ends 3 residues before the CDR3 boundary, so the rest is inferred from the germline J gene. The chain recombines TRBV19 with TRBJ1-2, with a possible D match to TRBD1 (6 bases). The CDR3 extends over 15 amino acids. In germline, CDR1 is LNHDA, CDR2 SQIVND (reference sequence). Trimming left V 3 bases short and J 2 bases short, with 13 bases between. The CDR3 reads CASSIRQEVNYGYTF. CDR3 bases read: TGTGCCAGTAGTATTCGACAGGAGGTCAACTATGGC.

To note about this clone: The read terminates 3 residues ahead of where the CDR3 ends, so the germline J gene completes it. The chain carries TRBV2 and TRBJ2-5, with 8 positions matching TRBD1. After removal of 6 bases from V and 2 bases from J, the junction contained 2 bases not matched to a gene. Per germline, CDR1 SNHLY and CDR2 FYNNEI. The CDR3 runs to 13 residues. The CDR3 region is CASSGDRQETQYF. The sequenced CDR3 bases are TGTGCCAGCAGCGGGGACAGGCAAGAGACC.

At least ten counts were recorded for this clone. Sequencing ends 3 residues short of the CDR3 end; the germline J gene provides the rest. The V and J genes are TRBV13 and TRBJ2-7, with TRBD1 identical over 11 bases. This CDR3 region has 16 residues. Losses at the gene ends were 2 bases for V and 3 bases for J; bases not matched to a gene: 6. Germline values: CDR1 PRHDT, CDR2 FYEKMQ (reference sequence). The CDR3 spells CASSLLVGTGGYEQYF. The CDR3 DNA, read in part, is TGTGCCAGCAGCTTATTGGTGGGGACAGGGGGCTACGAG.

This clone was counted many times. The sequence runs out 3 residues before the end of the CDR3; the remainder is reconstructed from the germline J gene. The V call is TRBV5-6, the J call TRBJ2-6; no firm D call. V was pared by 4 bases and J by 1 base, with 9 bases between. The V gene's germline CDR1 is SGHDT and CDR2 YYEEEE. The CDR3 spans 15 residues. The covered CDR3 bases are TGTGCCAGCAGCCCAACTGATTCTGGGGCCAACGTC. Amino acids: CASSPTDSGANV. In full, the CDR3 reads CASSPTDSGANVLTF.

This clone was detected ten times or more. With the read ending 3 residues before the CDR3 end, the germline J gene is used to fill in that end. J is TRBJ2-3 and V is TRBV19, with 9 bases fitting TRBD2. After removal of 7 bases from V and 2 bases from J, the junction contained 7 bases not matched to a gene. Germline CDR1 is LNHDA and CDR2 is SQIVND (reference sequence). The CDR3 length is 15 residues. The CDR3: CASKRLAALTDTQYF. The sequenced CDR3 bases are TGTGCCAGTAAGAGACTAGCGGCCCTCACAGATACG.

In regard to this clone: The missing CDR3 end, 3 residues past where the read stops, is filled in from the germline J gene. The chain carries TRBV7-6 and TRBJ1-5, with 9 bases fitting TRBD1. CDR1 SGHVS and CDR2 FNYEAQ come from the germline V gene. V was clipped by 1 base and J by 5 bases; unmatched bases: 6. CDR3 length equals 16 residues. The CDR3 DNA, read in part, is TGTGCCAGCAGCTTAGGACCGACAGGGGGGTATCAGCCC. Encoded protein: CASSLGPTGGYQP. The CDR3, in full, reads CASSLGPTGGYQPQHF. Supplemented by reference TRBV7-6 and TRBJ1-5, the full variable domain reads GAGVSQSPRYKVTKRGQDVALRCDPISGHVSLYWYRQALGQGPEFLTYFNYEAQQDKSGLPNDRFSAERPEGSISTLTIQRTEQRDSAMYRCASSLGPTGGYQPQHFGDGTRLSIL.

In this sample, this clone turned up many times. Coverage ceases 3 residues before the CDR3 finishes, and the germline J gene fills in the end. The chain has TRBV20-1 and TRBJ2-7, with TRBD1 matching 7 bases. The CDR3 runs 14 residues. Germline trimming cut 4 bases from V and 5 bases from J; bases unmatched to any gene: 11. Per the germline V gene, CDR1 is DFQATT and CDR2 is SNEGSKA (reference sequence). This chain's CDR3 is CSANRGFTRDEQYF. Incomplete CDR3 DNA: TGCAGTGCTAACAGGGGCTTCACCCGGGACGAG.

This clone was picked up many times. The read stops 3 residues short of the end of the CDR3; the missing end is completed from the germline J gene. V is TRBV6-2 or TRBV6-3 and J is TRBJ1-2; 8 bases fit TRBD1. This CDR3 comprises 14 residues. Losses at the gene ends were 5 bases for V and 5 bases for J; bases not matched to a gene: 7. Germline V lookup: CDR1 MNHEY, CDR2 SVGEGT. The covered CDR3 bases are TGTGCCAGCAGTCGCGGACAGGGACGGTATGGC. It specifies CASSRGQGRYG. The whole CDR3 sequence reads CASSRGQGRYGYTF.

This clone was recorded many times. The read falls 3 residues short of the CDR3 end, and the missing part is taken from the germline J gene. This rearrangement joins TRBV5-4 to TRBJ2-3; 7 nucleotides line up with TRBD2. This CDR3 spans 16 amino acids. V lost 9 bases, J lost 0 bases, and 13 bases stayed unmatched. Germline V gives CDR1 SGHNT, CDR2 YYREEE (reference sequence). The sequenced part of the CDR3 DNA is TGTGCCATCTCAGAGAGAATTAGCGGGAGCACAGATACG. Translation: CAISERISGSTDT. The whole CDR3 is CAISERISGSTDTQYF.

At least ten counts were recorded for this clone. The CDR3 extends 3 residues past the end of the read, so its final part is completed from the germline J gene. The J gene is TRBJ1-2, the V gene TRBV7-2; weak D call: TRBD1 (6 bases). The V end was cut by 0 bases, the J end by 4 bases, with 15 bases between. Germline V gene sequence: CDR1 SGHTA, CDR2 FQGNSA. The CDR3 has 16 residues. CDR3 DNA (partial): TGTGCCAGCAGCTTAGCCCCAACAGGAGGGGGCTATGGC. Protein: CASSLAPTGGGYG. The complete CDR3 sequence is CASSLAPTGGGYGYTF.

This clone was counted many times. Here the CDR3 reads CASSPRTGVGLETQYF. The sequenced CDR3 bases are TGTGCCAGCAGCCCGCGGACAGGGGTGGGGTTGGAGACC. This rearrangement joins TRBV13 to TRBJ2-5; the match to TRBD1 covers 9 bases. The read gets to within 3 residues of the CDR3 end, and the germline J gene fills in the rest. Trimming removed 5 bases from V and 5 bases from J; junction bases left unmatched: 12. Germline V gene sequence: CDR1 PRHDT, CDR2 FYEKMQ (reference sequence). The CDR3 has 16 residues.

This clone has ten or more counts. The read gets to within 3 residues of the CDR3 end, and the germline J gene fills in the rest. The chain combines TRBV18 with TRBJ1-1; 7 nucleotides agree with TRBD1. Per the germline V gene, CDR1 is KGHSH and CDR2 is LQKENI. This CDR3 is built from 14 residues. V shed 5 bases and J 7 bases; nucleotides not matched to a gene: 10. The sequenced part of the CDR3 DNA is TGTGCCAGCTCAACGCCTGACAGGGCCCATGAA. It codes for CASSTPDRAHE. The CDR3 in its entirety is CASSTPDRAHEAFF.

This clone came up many times. The missing CDR3 end, 3 residues past where the read stops, is filled in from the germline J gene. The chain couples TRBV18 to TRBJ1-2; 8 positions match TRBD1. Germline-derived CDR1 and CDR2 are KGHSH and LQKENI. J gave up 2 bases and V 6 bases, and 8 bases lay outside the gene matches. The CDR3 covers 15 residues. CDR3 in amino acids: CASSLGQGVNYGYTF. The CDR3 bases that were read are TGTGCCAGCTCCCTCGGACAGGGAGTAAACTATGGC.

This clone was seen at least ten times. The read ends 3 residues shy of where the CDR3 ends; the end is completed using the germline J gene. This chain connects TRBV2 to TRBJ2-7, with D unresolved. Germline CDR1 SNHLY, CDR2 FYNNEI. V dropped 3 bases and J dropped 0 bases, with 6 bases sitting between them. The CDR3 covers 13 residues. CDR3 amino acids: CASSDSPSYEQYF. Incomplete CDR3 DNA: TGTGCCAGCAGTGACTCCCCCTCCTACGAG.

This clone was counted many times. Read data end 3 residues before the CDR3 end; the end is taken from the germline J gene. The chain couples TRBV5-6 to TRBJ2-1; TRBD1 is a possible D gene (6 bases). Trimming took 4 bases from V and 2 from J, leaving 13 bases between them. The CDR3 contains 15 residues. CDR1 is SGHDT, CDR2 YYEEEE, per germline. Incomplete CDR3 DNA: TGTGCCAGCAGCGATAGACAGGCCCCCTACAATGAG. Its translation is CASSDRQAPYNE. In full, the CDR3 reads CASSDRQAPYNEQFF.

The sample holds many counts of this clone. The read falls 3 residues short of the CDR3 end, and the missing part is taken from the germline J gene. The chain combines TRBV5-1 with TRBJ2-7; D may be TRBD2 (6 bases). CDR3 length: 15 residues. Germline CDR1 is SGHRS and CDR2 is YFSETQ. V was trimmed by 2 bases and J by 3 bases, leaving 15 bases between them. The CDR3 DNA, read in part, is TGCGCCAGCAGCTTATCCAGGTACGGGGGCTACGAG. Its translation: CASSLSRYGGYE. The whole CDR3 is CASSLSRYGGYEQYF.

The sample holds many counts of this clone. Sequencing ends 3 residues short of the CDR3 end; the germline J gene provides the rest. The chain joins TRBV20-1 to TRBJ1-4, with D perhaps matching TRBD1 (5 bases). In germline, CDR1 is DFQATT, CDR2 SNEGSKA (reference sequence). Trimming took 5 bases from V and 0 from J, leaving 7 bases between them. CDR3 length equals 13 residues. The part of the CDR3 DNA that was read is TGCAGTGCTCCGACAGCAACTAATGAAAAA. This sequence encodes CSAPTATNEK. The full CDR3 is CSAPTATNEKLFF.

The table lists this clone with many counts. The read ends 3 residues before the CDR3 terminus; that terminus is restored from the germline J gene. This rearrangement joins TRBV5-4 to TRBJ1-4; 11 bases fit TRBD1. Trimming removed 1 base from V and 7 bases from J; junction bases left unmatched: 3. This CDR3 comprises 15 residues. Germline V gene lookup returns CDR1 SGHNT and CDR2 YYREEE (reference sequence). The CDR3 loop is CASSLLGTGGEKLFF. The DNA read from the CDR3 is TGTGCCAGCAGCTTGTTGGGGACAGGGGGTGAAAAA.

This clone was observed a handful of times. From the germline J gene comes the end of the CDR3, since the read stops 3 residues before it. The gene calls are TRBV19 and TRBJ1-2; D unclear. Germline CDR1 and CDR2: LNHDA and SQIVND (reference sequence). The CDR3 has 15 residues. The CDR3 here is CASSILLAGGGDYTF. The CDR3 DNA, read in part, is TGTGCCAGTAGTATATTACTAGCGGGAGGTGGTGAC.

This clone has more than one count but fewer than ten. The read falls 3 residues short of the CDR3 end, and the missing part is taken from the germline J gene. The rearrangement links TRBV7-2 to TRBJ2-5, with 8 bases lining up with TRBD1. The CDR3 length is 14 residues. The germline gives CDR1 SGHTA, CDR2 FQGNSA. V lost 6 bases and J lost 1; bases outside the gene matches: 4. CDR3 bases read: TGTGCCAGCAGTTCTGACAGGGGCCAAGAGACC. Protein: CASSSDRGQET. Given in full, the CDR3 is CASSSDRGQETQYF.

Turning to this clone: The read terminates 3 residues ahead of where the CDR3 ends, so the germline J gene completes it. This chain uses TRBV18 with TRBJ1-1; D might be TRBD1 (6 bases). Deletions cut 6 bases from V and 0 bases from J, with 11 bases between. Germline-derived CDR1 and CDR2 are KGHSH and LQKENI. CDR3 length: 14 residues. The sequenced CDR3 bases are TGTGCCAGCTCGCCGGCAGGGGTGAACACTGAA. Translation: CASSPAGVNTE. The entire CDR3 protein is CASSPAGVNTEAFF.

In this sample, this clone turned up many times. The sequenced fragment ends 3 residues before the CDR3 boundary, so the rest is inferred from the germline J gene. This rearrangement joins TRBV30 to TRBJ2-1, with 14 bases aligning to TRBD2. V dropped 5 bases and J dropped 7; count of bases not matched to a gene: 1. Germline CDR1 is GTSNPN and CDR2 is SVGIG (reference sequence). The CDR3 loop spans 13 amino acids. CDR3 sequence reads: CAWGTSGGNEQFF. The CDR3 DNA, read in part, is TGTGCCTGGGGGACTAGCGGGGGAAATGAG.

This clone ranks as medium-sized. The read terminates 3 residues before the CDR3 end, so the remaining end is supplied by the germline J gene. The chain is built from TRBV13 and TRBJ1-4, with 7 bases lining up with TRBD1. Germline CDR1 is PRHDT and CDR2 is FYEKMQ (reference sequence). The J segment lost 8 bases and the V segment lost 4 bases, leaving 7 bases of the junction unmatched. This CDR3 has 14 amino acids. CDR3 bases read: TGTGCCAGCAGCTCCCGACAGGGCGTGGAAAAA. Translated, it gives CASSSRQGVEK. The CDR3 in full is CASSSRQGVEKLFF.

This clone was observed at least ten times. The CDR3 goes on 3 residues after the read ends, and that part is filled in from the germline J gene. This chain links TRBV5-1 with TRBJ2-1; 8 nucleotides match TRBD2. Germline V gives CDR1 SGHRS, CDR2 YFSETQ. The CDR3 totals 14 residues. The ends lost 3 bases at V and 6 bases at J; junction bases unmatched: 5. Here the CDR3 reads CASSSGTRGNEQFF. The sequenced part of the CDR3 DNA is TGCGCCAGCAGCTCAGGGACTAGAGGCAATGAG.